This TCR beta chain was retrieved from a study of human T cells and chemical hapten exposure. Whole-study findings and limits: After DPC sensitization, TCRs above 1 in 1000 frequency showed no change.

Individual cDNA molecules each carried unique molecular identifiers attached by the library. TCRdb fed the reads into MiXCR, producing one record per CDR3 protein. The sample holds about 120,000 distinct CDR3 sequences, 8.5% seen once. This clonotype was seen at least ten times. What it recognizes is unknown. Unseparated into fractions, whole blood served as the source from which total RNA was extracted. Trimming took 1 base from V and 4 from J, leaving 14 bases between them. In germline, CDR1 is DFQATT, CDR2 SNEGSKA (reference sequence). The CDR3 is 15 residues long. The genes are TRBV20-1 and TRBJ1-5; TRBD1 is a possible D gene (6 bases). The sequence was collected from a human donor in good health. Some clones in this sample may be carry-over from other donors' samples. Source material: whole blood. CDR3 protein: CSARAGAGPNQPQHF. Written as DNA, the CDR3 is TGCAGTGCTAGAGCAGGGGCAGGCCCAAATCAGCCCCAGCATTTT.